These 20 T cell receptor beta chains were all obtained from the same sample, sequenced in a study of control samples from healthy donors and cancer patients. TCRdb's copy holds only in-frame clones and misses some; the assay was immunoSEQ multiplex PCR. The data hold some 120,000 clones, with approximately 87% observed a single time. The sequencing input was blood. The receptors were gathered from a man aged 55 to 69 in good health.

The DNA of the CDR3 is TGTGCCAGCAGATTGGGACGAGGCGGCGATGAGCAGTTCTTC. Protein sequence: CASRLGRGGDEQFF. The V call is TRBV6-5, the J call TRBJ2-1; perhaps D is TRBD1 or TRBD2 (5 bases each). This CDR3 is built from 14 residues. V was trimmed by 6 bases and J by 8 bases, leaving 17 bases between them. Germline CDR1 is MNHEY and CDR2 is SVGAGI.

The V and J genes are TRBV14 and TRBJ1-2; a possible D gene is TRBD1 (5 bases). CDR1 and CDR2 (germline): SGHDN, FVKESK. The CDR3 is made up of 14 amino acids. With 4 bases removed from V and 2 bases from J, the gap between germline ends came to 11 bases. The CDR3 nucleotides read TGTGCCAGCAGCCTAGACAGCAGGAACTATGGCTACACCTTC. Translated, it gives CASSLDSRNYGYTF.

The chain uses TRBV28 and TRBJ2-7; tentatively, D is TRBD1 (5 bases). Germline V gene sequence: CDR1 MDHEN, CDR2 SYDVKM. With 6 bases removed from V and 3 bases from J, the gap between germline ends came to 12 bases. The CDR3 has 13 residues. The CDR3 spells CASSRVFSYEQYF. CDR3 nucleotide sequence: TGTGCCAGCAGCAGGGTTTTTAGCTACGAGCAGTACTTC. The full variable domain, its missing parts supplied by reference TRBV28 and TRBJ2-7, is DVKVTQSSRYLVKRTGEKVFLECVQDMDHENMFWYRQDPGLGLRLIYFSYDVKMKEKGDIPEGYSVSREKKERFSLILESASTNQTSMYLCASSRVFSYEQYFGPGTRLTVT.

This clone has just a few counts. The chain joins TRBV25-1 to TRBJ2-5; the D gene is possibly TRBD1 (6 bases). Trimming removed 10 bases from V and 2 bases from J, with 14 bases in between. The CDR3 is made up of 13 amino acids. CDR1 and CDR2 from the germline V gene are MGHDK and SYGVNS. The CDR3 reads CATLRGSQETQYF. The CDR3 region has the DNA TGTGCCACCTTGAGGGGGTCGCAAGAGACCCAGTACTTC.

This rearrangement joins TRBV5-6 to TRBJ2-2; 7 nucleotides align to TRBD1. Germline V gene lookup returns CDR1 SGHDT and CDR2 YYEEEE. The CDR3 consists of 14 residues. Trimming took 1 base from V and 4 from J; bases not matched to a gene: 1. DNA for the CDR3: TGTGCCAGCAGCTTGAGACAGGGCACCGGGGAGCTGTTTTTT. Encoded protein: CASSLRQGTGELFF.

This clone has only one observation. The V call is TRBV10-1, the J call TRBJ2-3, with D uncertain. Between the trimmed V and J ends, which lost 4 bases and 4 bases, there was a span of 6 bases. Per the germline V gene, CDR1 is WNHNN and CDR2 is SYGVQD (reference sequence). This CDR3 is built from 12 residues. The CDR3 nucleotides are TGCGCCAGCAGTGGGGTCTCAGATACGCAGTATTTT. Translating gives CASSGVSDTQYF.

V usage is TRBV6-2 or TRBV6-3 and J usage is TRBJ1-3; D might be TRBD1 (5 bases). The CDR3 is made up of 14 amino acids. Germline lookup yields CDR1 MNHEY and CDR2 SVGEGT. Trimming cost V 5 bases and J 3 bases, with 11 bases left between them. CDR3 coding DNA: TGTGCCAGCAGTCTCGGACAAGTTGGAAACACCATATATTTT. This codes for CASSLGQVGNTIYF.

Here the CDR3 reads CASKFQRGAYNEQFF. The CDR3 DNA reads TGTGCCAGCAAGTTCCAGCGGGGGGCTTACAATGAGCAGTTCTTC. The gene calls are TRBV2 and TRBJ2-1, with TRBD2 matching 9 bases. CDR1 SNHLY and CDR2 FYNNEI come from the germline V gene. The CDR3 contains 15 residues. Germline trimming cut 7 bases from V and 4 bases from J; bases unmatched to any gene: 8.

This clone showed up just once. This sequence joins TRBV30 and TRBJ1-3; 9 bases match TRBD1. The CDR3 contains 15 residues. The V and J ends lost 2 bases and 4 bases, in that order; junction bases with no gene match: 6. CDR1 GTSNPN and CDR2 SVGIG come from the germline V gene (reference sequence). DNA of the CDR3: TGTGCCTGGAGTATCTTCGGGACAGGGGGAAACACCATATATTTT. Translating gives CAWSIFGTGGNTIYF.

This clone was seen a few times. The chain uses TRBV28 and TRBJ2-3; the match to TRBD1 covers 7 bases. Germline CDR1 and CDR2: MDHEN and SYDVKM. This CDR3 region has 18 residues. V gave up 2 bases and J gave up 1 base; unmatched junction bases: 12. Here the CDR3 DNA reads TGTGCCAGCAGTTTAAGGGGGACAGCCCGCGTGGGCACAGATACGCAGTATTTT. Translating gives CASSLRGTARVGTDTQYF. Complete variable domain (other parts from reference TRBV28 and TRBJ2-3): DVKVTQSSRYLVKRTGEKVFLECVQDMDHENMFWYRQDPGLGLRLIYFSYDVKMKEKGDIPEGYSVSREKKERFSLILESASTNQTSMYLCASSLRGTARVGTDTQYFGPGTRLTVL.

The V and J genes are TRBV2 and TRBJ1-5, with 8 positions matching TRBD1. This CDR3 region has 15 residues. The V gene end was trimmed by 5 bases and the J gene end by 7 bases; junction bases not matched to a gene: 10. In germline, CDR1 is SNHLY, CDR2 FYNNEI. CDR3 bases: TGTGCCAGCAGTTGGACAGGGCTCCCCGGACAGCCCCAGCATTTT. Amino acids: CASSWTGLPGQPQHF. Full variable domain (remainder filled in from reference TRBV2 and TRBJ1-5): EPEVTQTPSHQVTQMGQEVILRCVPISNHLYFYWYRQILGQKVEFLVSFYNNEISEKSEIFDDQFSVERPDGSNFTLKIRSTKLEDSAMYFCASSWTGLPGQPQHFGDGTRLSIL.

The gene calls are TRBV28 and TRBJ1-2; no clear D gene. V lost 5 bases and J lost 5, with 12 bases in between. The CDR3 extends over 13 amino acids. Germline V gene data show CDR1 as MDHEN and CDR2 as SYDVKM. The CDR3 is CASSHPVTYGYTF. DNA of the CDR3: TGTGCCAGCAGTCATCCGGTAACTTATGGCTACACCTTC.

Of note for this clone: Other nucleotide sequences in the sample specify the same CDR3. The genes are TRBV12-3 or TRBV12-4 and TRBJ1-2; D not resolved. The CDR3 consists of 13 residues. The V gene lost 6 bases and the J gene lost 0 bases, with 8 bases spanning the gap. DNA for the CDR3: TGTGCCAGCAGCCCGGACTCTAACTATGGCTACACCTTC. It translates to CASSPDSNYGYTF.

The chain carries TRBV11-2 and TRBJ1-5; no firm D call. The V gene's germline CDR1 is SGHAT and CDR2 FQNNGV. V dropped 2 bases and J dropped 5 bases, with 7 bases sitting between them. The CDR3 consists of 13 residues. The CDR3 protein is CASSLQSYQPQHF. CDR3 coding DNA: TGTGCCAGCAGCTTACAGAGTTATCAGCCCCAGCATTTT.

The chain links TRBV28 to TRBJ1-3, with a possible D match to TRBD1 (5 bases). The CDR3 has 17 amino acids. In germline, CDR1 is MDHEN, CDR2 SYDVKM. Trimming cost V 3 bases and J 1 base, with 16 bases left between them. The CDR3: CASSLTVGGPSGNTIYF. Written as DNA, the CDR3 is TGTGCCAGCAGTTTGACAGTCGGCGGTCCGTCTGGAAACACCATATATTTT.

J is TRBJ1-2 and V is TRBV6-2 or TRBV6-3; tentatively, D is TRBD1 (6 bases). Germline V gene data show CDR1 as MNHEY and CDR2 as SVGEGT. V shed 4 bases and J shed 11 bases, with 14 bases lying between them. CDR3 size: 12 residues. CDR3 in amino acids: CASSFTPGHYTF. The CDR3 DNA is TGTGCCAGCAGTTTCACTCCGGGACATTACACCTTC.

V is TRBV27 and J is TRBJ1-6; D remains ambiguous. CDR1 and CDR2 (germline): MNHEY, SMNVEV (reference sequence). V lost 5 bases and J 14 bases, leaving 13 bases between the germline ends. This CDR3 is 12 amino acids long. Here the CDR3 DNA reads TGTGCCAGCAGTCTTGGTACTGGAGCCCTCCACTTT. Amino acids: CASSLGTGALHF.

This clone showed up just a few times. V is TRBV19 and J is TRBJ1-2; perhaps TRBD1 as D (6 bases). V lost 4 bases and J lost 4, with 13 bases in between. Germline lookup yields CDR1 LNHDA and CDR2 SQIVND (reference sequence). CDR3 length: 14 amino acids. CDR3 sequence (DNA): TGTGCCAGTAGTAAGAGGACAGAAGTCTATGGCTACACCTTC. Amino acids: CASSKRTEVYGYTF. The whole variable domain, filled in from reference TRBV19 and TRBJ1-2, reads DGGITQSPKYLFRKEGQNVTLSCEQNLNHDAMYWYRQDPGQGLRLIYYSQIVNDFQKGDIAEGYSVSREKKESFPLTVTSAQKNPTAFYLCASSKRTEVYGYTFGSGTRLTVV.

The chain links TRBV30 to TRBJ2-1; D not certain. Deletions cut 3 bases from V and 6 bases from J, with 6 bases between. The germline CDR1 and CDR2 sequences are GTSNPN and SVGIG (reference sequence). The length of the CDR3 is 11 residues. CDR3 bases: TGTGCCTGGAGAAAGCTCAATGAGCAGTTCTTC. This codes for CAWRKLNEQFF.

V and J are TRBV28 and TRBJ1-2; 8 bases align to TRBD1. From germline, CDR1 is MDHEN and CDR2 SYDVKM. The CDR3 length is 13 residues. The junction had 7 bases not matched to a gene; V was cut back by 9 bases and J by 4 bases. The CDR3 DNA reads as TGTGCCAGTAGGACAGGGTACGGCTATGGCTACACCTTC. This translates into CASRTGYGYGYTF.